This entry concerns a single TCR beta chain. The antigen is not known. An Oncomine TCR Beta short-read assay was used to sequence the DNA from cultured CD4+ T cells. TCRdb recomputed calls from the PCR reads with MiXCR, one row per CDR3 protein. The top ten clones hold roughly 17% of a sample with thousands of distinct CDR3 sequences, 40% to 50% of them seen once. Treatment defined: approximately 11-day PBMC culture with coronavirus spike peptide pools or control peptides (ViraFEST assay). CD4+ T cells that came from the unexposed donor were collected before the COVID-19 pandemic (2011-2018). The sample originates from a study of vaccination and CD4 T cells after COVID-19. Sequenced material: CD4+ T cells from blood, cultured in vitro. This receptor was taken from a human donor in good health.

CDR3 DNA: TGTGCCTGGGGACCACCCGGGAGTACGTCCTATGGCTACACCTTC. Protein: CAWGPPGSTSYGYTF. The gene calls are TRBV30 and TRBJ1-2; D gene ambiguous. Germline V CDR1 and CDR2: GTSNPN, SVGIG (reference sequence). This CDR3 is 15 amino acids long. With 5 bases removed from V and 4 bases from J, the gap between germline ends came to 20 bases.